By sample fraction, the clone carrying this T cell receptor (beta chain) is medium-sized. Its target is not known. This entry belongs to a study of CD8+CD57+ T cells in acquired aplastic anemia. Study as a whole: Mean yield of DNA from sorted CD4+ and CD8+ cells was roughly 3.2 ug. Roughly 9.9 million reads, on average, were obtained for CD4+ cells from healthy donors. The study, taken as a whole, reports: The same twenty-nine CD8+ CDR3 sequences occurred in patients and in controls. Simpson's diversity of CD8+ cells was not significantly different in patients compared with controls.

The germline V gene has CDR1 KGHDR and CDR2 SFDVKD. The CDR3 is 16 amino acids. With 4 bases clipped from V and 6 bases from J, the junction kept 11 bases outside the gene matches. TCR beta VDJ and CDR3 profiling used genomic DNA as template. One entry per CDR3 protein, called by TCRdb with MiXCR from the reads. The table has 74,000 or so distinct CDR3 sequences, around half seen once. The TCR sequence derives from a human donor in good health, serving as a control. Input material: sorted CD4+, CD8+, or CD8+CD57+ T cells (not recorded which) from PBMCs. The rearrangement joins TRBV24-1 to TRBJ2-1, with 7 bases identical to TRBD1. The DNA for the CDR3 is TGTGCCACCAGTGACCAGCGACAGGGCCAGTCCAATGAGCAGTTCTTC. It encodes CATSDQRQGQSNEQFF.